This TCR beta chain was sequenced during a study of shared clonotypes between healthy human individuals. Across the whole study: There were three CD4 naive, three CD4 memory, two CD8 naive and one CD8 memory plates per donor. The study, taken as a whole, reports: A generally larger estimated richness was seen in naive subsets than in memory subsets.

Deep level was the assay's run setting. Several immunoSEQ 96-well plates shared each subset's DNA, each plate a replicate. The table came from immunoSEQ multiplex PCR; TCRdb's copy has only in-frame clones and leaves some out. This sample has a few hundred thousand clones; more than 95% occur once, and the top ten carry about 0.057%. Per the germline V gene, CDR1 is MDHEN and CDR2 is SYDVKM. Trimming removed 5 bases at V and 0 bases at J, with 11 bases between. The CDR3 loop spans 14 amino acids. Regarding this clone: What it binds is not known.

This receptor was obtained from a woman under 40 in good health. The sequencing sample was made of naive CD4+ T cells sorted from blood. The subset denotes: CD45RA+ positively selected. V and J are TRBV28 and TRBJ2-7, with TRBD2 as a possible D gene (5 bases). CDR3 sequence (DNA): TGTGCCAGCAGTCCTGCGGGCAGCTCCTACGAGCAGTACTTC. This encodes CASSPAGSSYEQYF.